The present T cell receptor (beta chain) was sequenced within a study of Graves' ophthalmopathy and Graves' hyperthyroidism (dated by TCRdb to 2017 to 2018). Regarding the research as a whole: Hyperthyroidism was considered stable if no progression to ophthalmopathy occurred within 18 months of follow-up. An independent validation cohort comprised around 20 hyperthyroidism patients and 15 to 17 patients who later progressed from hyperthyroidism to ophthalmopathy. In total, approximately 140 blood samples were TCR-sequenced: fewer than 50 ophthalmopathy, some 75 hyperthyroidism and some 17 hyperthyroidism-to-ophthalmopathy patients. To tell Graves' ophthalmopathy apart from Graves' hyperthyroidism, and to predict which patients would progress to ophthalmopathy, the study relied on TCR beta repertoire signatures. In about six hyperthyroidism patients, T-cell repertoires of thyroid tissue and blood were compared. A discovery set of 95 to 100 patients (around 45 ophthalmopathy, 55 to 65 stable hyperthyroidism) was enrolled to explore V-J signatures distinguishing ophthalmopathy from hyperthyroidism. Once sampling was done, hyperthyroidism patients were given methimazole at a starting dose of 30 mg daily, while ophthalmopathy patients were given high-dose intravenous methylprednisolone.

TCR beta CDR3 regions were amplified from RNA transcripts for repertoire sequencing. The first round was an RT-PCR using HTBI primers with the Qiagen OneStep RT-PCR kit, and this first round was followed by a second-round multiplex PCR, then size selection and purification. The libraries underwent paired-end sequencing with 100 bp reads on an Illumina HiSeq2000. The source study handled its data this way. SOAPnuke was used for read processing, and reads with adapters, uncalled bases, a mean Phred below 15, or no exact constant-primer or identifier match were discarded. COPE v1.2.5 was used to merge the high-quality paired reads. Each unique nucleotide sequence was treated as a clonotype, and MiTCR v1.1 was used to align the clonotypes to the IMGT TRB V, D and J references. The analysis was limited to V-J combinations with a frequency above 0.0001, which together covered about 99% of repertoires. A TCR clonal expansion and chaos score per V-J combination was defined as the ratio of F50 clonal expansion to chaos observed in the TCRdist matrix. Features were reduced by Welch's t-statistics and random forest to around 13 V-J combinations, which fed a naive Bayes classifier. The similarity between thyroid and blood repertoires was quantified using the Morisita-Horn index. Clones were called with MiXCR by TCRdb after fastp trimmed the public reads at Q25, and only in-frame beta chains were retained. Rows with a matching CDR3 protein are joined into one entry that keeps the most common DNA and genes. For this entry, the V and J calls and clone size follow TCRdb and not the study's own pipeline. Here the sample has 560,000 or so distinct CDR3 sequences; 39% occur a single time. The ten largest clones represent over 3.5% of the sample.

Note on this clonotype: What this receptor recognizes is not known. No base quality values were provided; no much bigger clone lies one nucleotide off.

The CDR1 and CDR2 encoded by the germline V gene are SGHTA and FQGTGA. The cysteine opens and the phenylalanine closes a CDR3 of 15 amino acids. Only the CDR3 region is kept as DNA, spanning 45 bases read in frame from base 1. V is cut by 0 bases and J by 7 bases, and the space between the germline ends is 16 bases. Results and caveats for the whole study, not just this receptor: The 13-signature model separated ophthalmopathy from stable hyperthyroidism with over 85% sensitivity and about 81% specificity in cross-validation, and 80%/75% in the test set. In validation, the model predicted ophthalmopathy progression with about 71% sensitivity and approximately 72% specificity; roughly 11 predicted patients were CT-confirmed with GO in a median of 6.5 months. No statistical method was used to set the sample size in advance, and the investigators knew which group each participant was assigned to. Most expanded thyroid clonotypes with a frequency above 0.001 also appeared in blood, which suggests that blood repertoires may reflect the immune response in the thyroid.

Patients with hyperthyroidism were aged 18 to 65 years, had been newly diagnosed, and had a disease duration of less than 2 months. Anyone with other autoimmune diseases, uncontrolled infections, pregnancy or lactation was excluded from the study. Diagnosis was based on clinical symptoms, serum thyroxine, TRAb, thyroid ultrasound and orbital computed tomography. Trizol reagent was used to extract the total RNA, and its quality was then checked on an Agilent 2100 Bioanalyzer. This TCR was recovered from an adult man with Graves' hyperthyroidism. Specimen: peripheral blood or thyroid tissue (not recorded which). Recombination connected TRBV7-3 to TRBJ2-7; the best D guess is TRBD1, with 6 bases matching. The CDR3 protein is CASSLTGDTYNEQYF. The nucleotides are TGTGCCAGCAGCTTAACAGGGGACACCTACAATGAGCAGTACTTC.